This T cell receptor (beta chain) comes out of a study of blood T cell repertoires in COVID-19. Overall study context: COVID-19 samples from acute and convalescent phases originated in the United States, Italy and Spain. The analysed material was cDNA or gDNA that came from T cells, B-cell-depleted T cells, or PBMCs.

Germline V gene lookup returns CDR1 LNHDA and CDR2 SQIVND (reference sequence). CDR3 size: 15 residues. The V gene lost 4 bases and the J gene lost 2 bases, with 14 bases spanning the gap. Original data processing: The authors estimated nucleated cell counts from reference gene primer amplification. Profiled with immunoSEQ multiplex PCR; TCRdb holds only in-frame clones, not every one. For V, J and clone size, that table is used; D and trimming come from the DNA. Of just over 90,000 clones listed, 90% were seen once; the top ten hold approximately 1.6%. Sequenced input: peripheral blood. The origin of this receptor is a human donor with active COVID-19. The donor label of this sample is uncertain. The chain carries TRBV19 and TRBJ1-1; D not certain. CDR3 residues: CASSTSLVGNTEAFF. The CDR3 nucleotides read TGTGCCAGTAGTACCAGCCTAGTCGGTAACACTGAAGCTTTCTTT.